These 18 T cell receptor beta chains came from one sample sequenced in a study of blood T cell repertoires in COVID-19. Using immunoSEQ multiplex PCR, the repertoire was profiled, and TCRdb retains in-frame clones only, with some absent. The table has 85,000 to 100,000 clones, about nine tenths seen once. The specimen sequenced was peripheral blood. The receptors were gathered from a man in his fifties or sixties with acute or convalescent COVID-19.

The V call is TRBV18, the J call TRBJ1-3; 7 nucleotides line up with TRBD1. The CDR3 contains 18 residues. With V trimmed by 2 bases and J by 0 bases, 10 bases remained unmatched. CDR1 is KGHSH and CDR2 is LQKENI in the germline V gene. The chain's CDR3 is CASSPGRTGLYSGNTIYF. CDR3 nucleotide sequence: TGTGCCAGCTCACCAGGGCGGACAGGCCTTTACTCTGGAAACACCATATATTTT.

The chain links TRBV3-1 (or the pseudogene TRBV3-2) to TRBJ1-5; maybe TRBD1 (6 bases). The ends were cut back, 0 bases at V and 6 bases at J, with 12 bases in the middle. Per germline, CDR1 LGHDT and CDR2 YNNKEL (reference sequence). This CDR3 region has 15 residues. The CDR3 reads CASSQDAGAGQPQHF. The CDR3 coding sequence is TGTGCCAGCAGCCAAGATGCAGGGGCGGGTCAGCCCCAGCATTTT.

The chain uses TRBV11-2 and TRBJ1-2; D is possibly TRBD1 (6 bases). CDR1 is SGHAT and CDR2 is FQNNGV in the germline V gene. Trimming removed 1 base from V and 2 bases from J, with 11 bases in between. The CDR3 spans 15 residues. CDR3 loop: CASSLAQGGNYGYTF. DNA of the CDR3: TGTGCCAGCAGCTTAGCACAGGGTGGGAACTATGGCTACACCTTC.

V usage is TRBV7-9 and J usage is TRBJ1-2, with 10 positions matching TRBD1. Trimming at V came to 1 base and at J to 3 bases, leaving 5 bases not matched to a gene. The germline V gene has CDR1 SEHNR and CDR2 FQNEAQ (reference sequence). The CDR3 runs to 16 residues. The CDR3 DNA reads as TGTGCCAGCAGCTTAGTGTCCGGACAGGGGGACTATGGCTACACCTTC. This encodes CASSLVSGQGDYGYTF.

The rearrangement uses TRBV7-9 and TRBJ1-4; 9 nucleotides align to TRBD1. The ends lost 4 bases at V and 5 bases at J; junction bases unmatched: 8. Germline lookup yields CDR1 SEHNR and CDR2 FQNEAQ (reference sequence). This CDR3 has 16 residues. CDR3 bases: TGTGCCAGCAGCTCTTTCCGGACAGGGGACAATGAAAAACTGTTTTTT. Encoded protein: CASSSFRTGDNEKLFF.

The chain is built from TRBV7-7 and TRBJ2-5, with 8 bases matching TRBD2. Trimming took 1 base from V and 7 from J; bases not matched to a gene: 8. This CDR3 spans 15 amino acids. From germline, CDR1 is SSHAT and CDR2 FNYEAQ (reference sequence). The CDR3 loop reads CASSLGVAGLATQYF. CDR3 nucleotide sequence: TGTGCCAGCAGCTTAGGGGTAGCGGGGTTGGCGACCCAGTACTTC.

Remarks on this clone: The sample carries other DNA sequences with the same CDR3. The CDR3 protein is CASSLGRGNTEAFF. CDR3 coding DNA: TGTGCCAGCAGCTTAGGGAGAGGGAACACTGAAGCTTTCTTT. The chain joins TRBV7-9 to TRBJ1-1; D unresolved. Looked up from germline, CDR1 is SEHNR and CDR2 is FQNEAQ (reference sequence). V dropped 1 base and J dropped 1 base, with 7 bases sitting between them. The CDR3 consists of 14 residues.

The CDR3 DNA is TGTGCCAGCAGTTACTCGGGATCCCATGCGGGAAAACTGTTTTTT. The encoded protein is CASSYSGSHAGKLFF. The chain employs TRBV6-5 and TRBJ1-4; D gene uncertain. Germline values: CDR1 MNHEY, CDR2 SVGAGI. V dropped 0 bases and J dropped 10 bases, with 15 bases sitting between them. This CDR3 has 15 residues.

The chain employs TRBV10-3 and TRBJ2-2, with 9 bases fitting TRBD1. Per the germline V gene, CDR1 is ENHRY and CDR2 is SYGVKD. This CDR3 has 16 amino acids. The trim removed 4 bases at V and 7 bases at J, leaving 10 bases unmatched. The CDR3 sequence is CAISANQQGAGGELFF. The CDR3 nucleotides read TGTGCCATCAGTGCTAATCAACAGGGGGCCGGCGGGGAGCTGTTTTTT.

This clone was counted a few times. J is TRBJ1-5 and V is TRBV2, with D unclear. The V gene's germline CDR1 is SNHLY and CDR2 FYNNEI. V was shortened by 7 bases and J by 1 base, with 11 bases between the two germline ends. This CDR3 is 14 amino acids long. The CDR3 bases are TGTGCCAGCACCCCCTCGCAGAGCAATCAGCCCCAGCATTTT. Its translation: CASTPSQSNQPQHF.

This clone was found once. The rearrangement uses TRBV29-1 and TRBJ1-1; a possible D gene is TRBD1 (5 bases). Trimming took 7 bases from V and 6 from J, leaving 15 bases between them. This CDR3 has 12 amino acids. Germline V CDR1 and CDR2: SQVTM, ANQGSEA. For the CDR3, the DNA is TGCAGCGCGGGGGAAGGGCGGGCTGAAGCTTTCTTT. As protein: CSAGEGRAEAFF.

About this clone: One end of the junction fails to match germline, which may point to a read error. The chain uses TRBV29-1 and TRBJ1-1; D gene ambiguous. The germline gives CDR1 SQVTM, CDR2 ANQGSEA. The CDR3 runs to 14 residues. In DNA form, the CDR3 reads TGCAGCGTTAAAGAAAGGACTCTGAACACTGAAGCTTTCTTT. Amino acid sequence: CSVKERTLNTEAFF. Drawing the rest from reference TRBV29-1 and TRBJ1-1, the complete variable domain is SAVISQKPSRDICQRGTSLTIQCQVDSQVTMMFWYRQQPGQSLTLIATANQGSEATYESGFVIDKFPISRPNLTFSTLTVSNMSPEDSSIYLCSVKERTLNTEAFFGQGTRLTVV.

This clone has only a few counts. The chain couples TRBV5-1 to TRBJ1-6, with 12 bases matching TRBD1. In germline, CDR1 is SGHRS, CDR2 YFSETQ. Germline trimming cut 4 bases from V and 7 bases from J; bases unmatched to any gene: 6. The CDR3 spans 16 residues. The CDR3 DNA follows: TGCGCCAGCAGCGCGTCGGGACAGGGGGCGAATTCACCCCTCCACTTT. Amino acid sequence: CASSASGQGANSPLHF. Together with reference TRBV5-1 and TRBJ1-6, the CDR3 gives the full variable domain: KAGVTQTPRYLIKTRGQQVTLSCSPISGHRSVSWYQQTPGQGLQFLFEYFSETQRNKGNFPGRFSGRQFSNSRSEMNVSTLELGDSALYLCASSASGQGANSPLHFGNGTRLTVT.

V and J are TRBV27 and TRBJ2-1; possible D gene TRBD1, 6 bases. Trimming took off 4 bases at V and 14 bases at J, with 18 bases between the two ends. Germline V gene sequence: CDR1 MNHEY, CDR2 SMNVEV (reference sequence). The CDR3 contains 13 residues. CDR3 nucleotides: TGTGCCAGCAGTTCCGTCCAAGGGGGTAGAGAGTTCTTC. This translates into CASSSVQGGREFF.

The chain joins TRBV5-1 to TRBJ1-3, with D possibly TRBD1 on 5 matching bases. The germline V and J ends were trimmed by 2 bases and 0 bases, with 9 bases remaining between them. The CDR3 spans 15 residues. CDR1 is SGHRS, CDR2 YFSETQ, per germline. The CDR3 spells CASSFRGGSGNTIYF. CDR3 DNA sequence: TGCGCCAGCAGCTTTCGGGGGGGCTCTGGAAACACCATATATTTT. Complete variable domain (other parts from reference TRBV5-1 and TRBJ1-3): KAGVTQTPRYLIKTRGQQVTLSCSPISGHRSVSWYQQTPGQGLQFLFEYFSETQRNKGNFPGRFSGRQFSNSRSEMNVSTLELGDSALYLCASSFRGGSGNTIYFGEGSWLTVV.

This clone was seen a single time. The chain has TRBV11-1 and TRBJ1-2; TRBD1 matches 7 bases. The CDR3 is 13 residues long. V lost 5 bases and J lost 6; bases outside the gene matches: 6. Germline V CDR1 and CDR2: SGHAT, FQDESV (reference sequence). CDR3 protein: CASSRDRVDGYTF. The CDR3 coding sequence is TGTGCCAGCAGCAGAGACAGGGTTGATGGCTACACCTTC.

The rearrangement uses TRBV2 and TRBJ2-7, with TRBD1 as a possible D gene (6 bases). Germline CDR1 reads SNHLY; CDR2 reads FYNNEI. The CDR3 has 14 amino acids. V lost 7 bases and J lost 0, with 13 bases in between. The CDR3 region is CASKWGQSSYEQYF. The CDR3 nucleotides are TGTGCCAGCAAATGGGGGCAGAGCTCCTACGAGCAGTACTTC.

The rearrangement uses TRBV6-2 or TRBV6-3 and TRBJ1-1; 7 nucleotides agree with TRBD1. Germline values: CDR1 MNHEY, CDR2 SVGEGT. V was pared by 6 bases and J by 5 bases, with 9 bases of the junction left unmatched. This CDR3 has 14 residues. CDR3 nucleotides: TGTGCCAGCAGGCCTCGACAGGGAAGGACTGAAGCTTTCTTT. As protein: CASRPRQGRTEAFF.